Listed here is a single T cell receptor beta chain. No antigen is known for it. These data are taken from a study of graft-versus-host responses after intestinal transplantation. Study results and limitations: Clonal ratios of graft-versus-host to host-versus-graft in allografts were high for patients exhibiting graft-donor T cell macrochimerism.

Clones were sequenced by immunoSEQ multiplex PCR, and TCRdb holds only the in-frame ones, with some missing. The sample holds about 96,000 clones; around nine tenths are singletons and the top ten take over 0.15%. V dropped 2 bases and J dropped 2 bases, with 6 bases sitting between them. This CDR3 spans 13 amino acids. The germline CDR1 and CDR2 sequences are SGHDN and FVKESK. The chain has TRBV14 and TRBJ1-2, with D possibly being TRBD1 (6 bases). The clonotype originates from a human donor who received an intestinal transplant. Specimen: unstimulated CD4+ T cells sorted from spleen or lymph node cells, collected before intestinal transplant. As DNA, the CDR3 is TGTGCCAGCAGCCAACAGGGGAACTATGGCTACACCTTC. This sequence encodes CASSQQGNYGYTF.